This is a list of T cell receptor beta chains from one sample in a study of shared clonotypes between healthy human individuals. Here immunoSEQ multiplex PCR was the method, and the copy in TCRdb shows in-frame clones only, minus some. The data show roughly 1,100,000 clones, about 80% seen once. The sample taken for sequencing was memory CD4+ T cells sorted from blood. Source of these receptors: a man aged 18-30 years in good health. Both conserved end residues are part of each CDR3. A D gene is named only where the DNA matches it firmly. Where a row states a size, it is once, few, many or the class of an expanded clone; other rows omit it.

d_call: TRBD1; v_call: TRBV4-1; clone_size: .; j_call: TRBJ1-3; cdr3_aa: CASSEGGQAGNTIYF; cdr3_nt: TGCGCCAGCAGCGAGGGGGGACAGGCTGGAAACACCATATATTTT
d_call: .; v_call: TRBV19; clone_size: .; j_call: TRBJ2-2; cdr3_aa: CASSILGGTGELFF; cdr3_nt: TGTGCCAGTAGTATTCTAGGGGGGACCGGGGAGCTGTTTTTT
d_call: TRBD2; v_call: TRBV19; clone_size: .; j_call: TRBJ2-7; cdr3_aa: CASSLSGGPYEQYF; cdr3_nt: TGTGCCAGTAGTCTAAGCGGGGGGCCCTACGAGCAGTACTTC
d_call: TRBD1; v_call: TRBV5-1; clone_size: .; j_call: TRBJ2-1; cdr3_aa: CASRKGQNNEQFF; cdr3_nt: TGCGCCAGCAGAAAGGGACAGAACAATGAGCAGTTCTTC
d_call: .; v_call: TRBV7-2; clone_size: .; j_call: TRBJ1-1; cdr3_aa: CASSLGFSVNTEAFF; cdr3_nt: TGTGCCAGCAGCTTAGGATTCTCAGTGAACACTGAAGCTTTCTTT
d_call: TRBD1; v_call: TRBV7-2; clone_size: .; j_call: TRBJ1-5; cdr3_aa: CASSPDRGQPQHF; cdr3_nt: TGTGCCAGCAGCCCGGACAGGGGTCAGCCCCAGCATTTT
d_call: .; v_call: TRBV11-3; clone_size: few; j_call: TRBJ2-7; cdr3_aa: CASSLGEVGEQYF; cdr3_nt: TGTGCCAGCAGCTTAGGTGAGGTGGGCGAGCAGTACTTC
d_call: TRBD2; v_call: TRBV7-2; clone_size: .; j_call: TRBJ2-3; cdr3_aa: CASSSPGRGDTQYF; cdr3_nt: TGTGCCAGCAGCTCCCCAGGGAGGGGAGATACGCAGTATTTT
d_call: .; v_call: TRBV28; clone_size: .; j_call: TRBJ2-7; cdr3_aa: CASSLQGRVYEQYF; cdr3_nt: TGTGCCAGCAGTTTGCAGGGACGAGTTTACGAGCAGTACTTC
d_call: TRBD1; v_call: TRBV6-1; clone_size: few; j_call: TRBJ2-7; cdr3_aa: CASSIRTGPSYEQYF; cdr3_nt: TGTGCCAGCAGTATCCGGACAGGGCCCTCCTACGAGCAGTACTTC
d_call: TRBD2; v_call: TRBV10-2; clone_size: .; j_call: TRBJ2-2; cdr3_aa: CASSSVAGKLTGELFF; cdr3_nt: TGCGCCAGCAGTAGTGTAGCGGGGAAATTAACCGGGGAGCTGTTTTTT
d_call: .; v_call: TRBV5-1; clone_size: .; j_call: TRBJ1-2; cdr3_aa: CASSREANGYTF; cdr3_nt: TGCGCCAGCAGCCGGGAGGCTAATGGCTACACCTTC